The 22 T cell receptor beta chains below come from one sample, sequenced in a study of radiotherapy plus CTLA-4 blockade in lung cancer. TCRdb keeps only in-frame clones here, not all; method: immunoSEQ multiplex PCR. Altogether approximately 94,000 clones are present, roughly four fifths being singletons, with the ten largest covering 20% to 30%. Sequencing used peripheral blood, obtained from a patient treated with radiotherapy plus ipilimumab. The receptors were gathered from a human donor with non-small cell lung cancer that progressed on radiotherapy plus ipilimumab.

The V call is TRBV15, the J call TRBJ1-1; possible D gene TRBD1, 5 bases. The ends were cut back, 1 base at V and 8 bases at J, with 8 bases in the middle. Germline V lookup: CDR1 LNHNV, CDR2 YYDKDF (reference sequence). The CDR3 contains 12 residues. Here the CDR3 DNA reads TGTGCCACCAGCAGAGCGGGGGGAGAAGCTTTCTTT. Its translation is CATSRAGGEAFF.

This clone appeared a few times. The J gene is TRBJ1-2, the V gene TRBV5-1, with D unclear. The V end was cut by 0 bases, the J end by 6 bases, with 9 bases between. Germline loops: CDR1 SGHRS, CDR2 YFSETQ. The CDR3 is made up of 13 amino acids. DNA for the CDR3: TGCGCCAGCAGCTTGGGACTAGATCATGGCTACACCTTC. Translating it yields CASSLGLDHGYTF.

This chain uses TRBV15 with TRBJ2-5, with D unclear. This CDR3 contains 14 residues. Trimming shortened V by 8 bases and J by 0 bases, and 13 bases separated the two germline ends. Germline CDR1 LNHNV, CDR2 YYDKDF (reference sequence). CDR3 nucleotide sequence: TGTGCCACCCAGAGAAGGTGGGACCAAGAGACCCAGTACTTC. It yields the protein CATQRRWDQETQYF.

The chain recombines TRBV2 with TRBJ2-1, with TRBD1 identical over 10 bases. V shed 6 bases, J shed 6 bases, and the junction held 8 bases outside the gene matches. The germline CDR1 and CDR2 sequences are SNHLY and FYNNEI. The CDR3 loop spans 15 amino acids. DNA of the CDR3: TGTGCCAGCAGGATGGACAGGGGGATTCTCAATGAGCAGTTCTTC. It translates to CASRMDRGILNEQFF. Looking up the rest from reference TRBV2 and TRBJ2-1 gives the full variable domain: EPEVTQTPSHQVTQMGQEVILRCVPISNHLYFYWYRQILGQKVEFLVSFYNNEISEKSEIFDDQFSVERPDGSNFTLKIRSTKLEDSAMYFCASRMDRGILNEQFFGPGTRLTVL.

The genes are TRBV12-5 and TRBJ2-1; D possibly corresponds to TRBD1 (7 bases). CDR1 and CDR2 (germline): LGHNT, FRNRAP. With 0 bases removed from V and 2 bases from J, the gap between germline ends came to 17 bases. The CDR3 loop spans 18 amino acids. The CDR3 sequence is CASGLVLSRGDPYNEQFF. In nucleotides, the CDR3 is TGTGCTAGTGGTTTGGTACTGTCCAGGGGGGATCCCTACAATGAGCAGTTCTTC. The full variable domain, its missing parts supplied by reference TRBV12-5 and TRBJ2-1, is DARVTQTPRHKVTEMGQEVTMRCQPILGHNTVFWYRQTMMQGLELLAYFRNRAPLDDSGMPKDRFSAEMPDATLATLKIQPSEPRDSAVYFCASGLVLSRGDPYNEQFFGPGTRLTVL.

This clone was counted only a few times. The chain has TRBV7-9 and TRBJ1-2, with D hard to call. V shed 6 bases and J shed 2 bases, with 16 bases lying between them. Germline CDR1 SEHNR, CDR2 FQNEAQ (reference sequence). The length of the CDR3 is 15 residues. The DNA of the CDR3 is TGTGCCAGCAGTTTTGCCGGGGTCTTAAACTATGGCTACACCTTC. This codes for CASSFAGVLNYGYTF.

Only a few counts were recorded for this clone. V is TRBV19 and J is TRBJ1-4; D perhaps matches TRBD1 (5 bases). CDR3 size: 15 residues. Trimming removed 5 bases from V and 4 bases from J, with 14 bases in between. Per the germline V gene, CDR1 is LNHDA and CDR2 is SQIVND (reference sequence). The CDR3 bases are TGTGCCAGTAGTGCTCCCGGGGCCGTTAATGAAAAACTGTTTTTT. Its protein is CASSAPGAVNEKLFF.

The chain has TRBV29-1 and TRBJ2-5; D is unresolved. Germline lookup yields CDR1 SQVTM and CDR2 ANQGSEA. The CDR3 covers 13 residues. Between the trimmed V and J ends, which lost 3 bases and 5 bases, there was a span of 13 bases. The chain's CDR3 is CSVDSPNGETQYF. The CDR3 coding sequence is TGCAGCGTTGATTCACCTAACGGGGAGACCCAGTACTTC.

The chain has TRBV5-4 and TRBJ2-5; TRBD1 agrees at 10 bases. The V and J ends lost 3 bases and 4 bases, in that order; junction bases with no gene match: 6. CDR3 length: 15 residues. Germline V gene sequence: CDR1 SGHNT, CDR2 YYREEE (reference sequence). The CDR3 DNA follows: TGTGCCAGCAGCTGGGGGACAGGGGTTGCAGAGACCCAGTACTTC. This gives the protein CASSWGTGVAETQYF.

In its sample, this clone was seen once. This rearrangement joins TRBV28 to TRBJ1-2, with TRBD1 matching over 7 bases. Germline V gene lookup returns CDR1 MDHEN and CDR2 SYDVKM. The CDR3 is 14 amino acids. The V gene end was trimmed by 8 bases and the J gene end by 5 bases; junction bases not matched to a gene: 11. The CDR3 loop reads CASRGGQLLYGYTF. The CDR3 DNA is TGTGCCAGCCGGGGGGGACAGCTCCTTTATGGCTACACCTTC.

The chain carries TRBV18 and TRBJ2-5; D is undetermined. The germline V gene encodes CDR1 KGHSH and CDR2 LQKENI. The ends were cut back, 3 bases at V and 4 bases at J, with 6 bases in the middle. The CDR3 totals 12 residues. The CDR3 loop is CASSPNIETQYF. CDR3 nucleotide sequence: TGTGCCAGCTCACCTAACATAGAGACCCAGTACTTC.

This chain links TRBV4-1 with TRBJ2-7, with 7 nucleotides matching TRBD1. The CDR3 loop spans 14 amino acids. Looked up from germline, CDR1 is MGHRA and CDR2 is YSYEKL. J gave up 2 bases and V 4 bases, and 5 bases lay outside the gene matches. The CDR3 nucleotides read TGCGCCAGCAGCCCCGGGGACAGCACCTACGAGCAGTACTTC. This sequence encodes CASSPGDSTYEQYF.

CDR3 protein: CASRRDRKKGPYNEQFF. In DNA, the CDR3 is TGTGCCAGCAGACGGGACAGGAAGAAAGGTCCCTACAATGAGCAGTTCTTC. The genes are TRBV28 and TRBJ2-1; 8 bases are shared with TRBD1. This CDR3 comprises 17 residues. V was pared by 6 bases and J by 2 bases, with 12 bases of the junction left unmatched. The germline CDR1 and CDR2 sequences are MDHEN and SYDVKM.

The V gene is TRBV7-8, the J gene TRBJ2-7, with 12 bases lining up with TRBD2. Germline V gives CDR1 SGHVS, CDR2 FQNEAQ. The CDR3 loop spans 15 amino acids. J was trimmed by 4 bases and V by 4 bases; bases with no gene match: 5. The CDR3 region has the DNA TGTGCCAGCAGCTCCACTAGCGGGAGGTCGTACGAGCAGTACTTC. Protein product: CASSSTSGRSYEQYF.

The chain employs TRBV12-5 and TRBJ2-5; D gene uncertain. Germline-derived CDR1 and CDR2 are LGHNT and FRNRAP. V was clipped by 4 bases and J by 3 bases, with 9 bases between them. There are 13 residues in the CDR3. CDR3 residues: CASGSYVEETQYF. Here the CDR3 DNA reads TGTGCTAGTGGTTCGTACGTCGAAGAGACCCAGTACTTC.

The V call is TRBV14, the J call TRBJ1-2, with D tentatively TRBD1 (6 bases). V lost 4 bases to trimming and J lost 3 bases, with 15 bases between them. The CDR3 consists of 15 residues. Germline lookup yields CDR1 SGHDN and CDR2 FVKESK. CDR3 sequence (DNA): TGTGCCAGCAGCCGAAGGGACACCAAGTACTATGGCTACACCTTC. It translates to CASSRRDTKYYGYTF.

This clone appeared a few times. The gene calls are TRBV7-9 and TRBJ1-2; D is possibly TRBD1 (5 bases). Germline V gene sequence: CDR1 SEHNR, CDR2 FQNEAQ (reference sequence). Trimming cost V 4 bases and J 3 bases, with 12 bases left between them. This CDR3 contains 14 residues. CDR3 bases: TGTGCCAGCAGCTCGTTCGGGACCTACTATGGCTACACCTTC. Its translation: CASSSFGTYYGYTF.

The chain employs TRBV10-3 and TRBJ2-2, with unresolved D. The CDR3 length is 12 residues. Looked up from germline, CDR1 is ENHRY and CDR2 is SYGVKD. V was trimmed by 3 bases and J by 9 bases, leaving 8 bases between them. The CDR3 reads CAISDRSRELFF. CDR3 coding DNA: TGTGCCATCAGTGACAGGTCCCGGGAGCTGTTTTTT.

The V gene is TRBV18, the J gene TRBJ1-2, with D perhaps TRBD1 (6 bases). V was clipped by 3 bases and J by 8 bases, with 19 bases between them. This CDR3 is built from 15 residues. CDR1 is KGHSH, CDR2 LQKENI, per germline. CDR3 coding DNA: TGTGCCAGCTCACCCGAAAATCAGGGGATCCACGGCTACACCTTC. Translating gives CASSPENQGIHGYTF.

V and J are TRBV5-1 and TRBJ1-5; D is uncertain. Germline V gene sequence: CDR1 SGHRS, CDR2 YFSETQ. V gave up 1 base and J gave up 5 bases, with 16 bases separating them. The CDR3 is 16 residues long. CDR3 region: CASSLLGGGLDQPQHF. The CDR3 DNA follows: TGCGCCAGCAGCTTGTTAGGCGGAGGACTTGATCAGCCCCAGCATTTT.

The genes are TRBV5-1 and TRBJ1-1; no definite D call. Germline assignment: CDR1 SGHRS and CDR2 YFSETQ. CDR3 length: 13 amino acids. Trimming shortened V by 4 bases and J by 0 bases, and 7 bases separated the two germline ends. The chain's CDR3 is CASSPSMNTEAFF. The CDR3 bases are TGCGCCAGCAGCCCGTCAATGAACACTGAAGCTTTCTTT. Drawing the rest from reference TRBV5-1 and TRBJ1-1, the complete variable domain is KAGVTQTPRYLIKTRGQQVTLSCSPISGHRSVSWYQQTPGQGLQFLFEYFSETQRNKGNFPGRFSGRQFSNSRSEMNVSTLELGDSALYLCASSPSMNTEAFFGQGTRLTVV.

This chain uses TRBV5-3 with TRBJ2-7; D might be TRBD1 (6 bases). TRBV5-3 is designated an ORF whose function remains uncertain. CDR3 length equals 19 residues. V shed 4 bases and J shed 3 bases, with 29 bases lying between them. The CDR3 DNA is TGTGCCAGAAGCAAACGGACAGACAAACCACCCCCCCCGCGCTACGAGCAGTACTTC. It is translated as CARSKRTDKPPPPRYEQYF.